The clone carrying this T cell receptor (beta chain) was seen a handful of times. Its antigen is not known. Researchers amplified the TCR beta CDR3 regions from RNA transcripts. When the TCR CDR3 underwent first-round RT-PCR, the HTBI primer set was used. In TCRdb, the multiplex PCR reads were re-called with MiXCR into one record per CDR3 protein. The sample lists hundreds of thousands of distinct CDR3 sequences; approximately 40% were seen once. Germline V lookup: CDR1 SGHTA, CDR2 FQGNSA. The V end was cut by 5 bases, the J end by 6 bases, with 14 bases between. The CDR3 is made up of 15 amino acids. This specimen comes from a study of T cells in Graves' hyperthyroidism and ophthalmopathy. Overall study results and limits: Most thyroid clonotypes that were expanded above 0.001 also turned up in blood. Ophthalmopathy onset followed model prediction by a median about six months.

Calling Graves' hyperthyroidism stable meant ophthalmopathy did not progress within 18 months. The rearrangement links TRBV7-2 to TRBJ1-6; the D is unclear. The TCR originated in a man between 18 and 29 years old with Graves' hyperthyroidism. The specimen sequenced was blood. The CDR3 DNA follows: TGTGCCAGCAGCCCAGATGAGGTTTCTAATTCACCCCTCCACTTT. Its protein is CASSPDEVSNSPLHF.